This T cell receptor beta chain is from a study of graft-versus-host responses after intestinal transplantation. Whole-study context: Recipients had transplants, and these were multivisceral, liver-intestinal, or isolated intestinal.

TCRdb keeps only in-frame clones here, not all; method: immunoSEQ multiplex PCR. The sample has around 130,000 clones, 85% to 95% seen once. As to this clone: Its antigen is as yet unknown.

Germline lookup yields CDR1 MNHNS and CDR2 SASEGT. This CDR3 comprises 11 residues. V was clipped by 5 bases and J by 2 bases, with 4 bases between them. This TCR was recovered from a human donor who received an intestinal transplant. The source material was unstimulated CD4+ T cells sorted from spleen or lymph node cells, sampled before intestinal transplant. The chain employs TRBV6-1 and TRBJ2-7; no firm D call. The CDR3 DNA follows: TGTGCCAGCAGTTCTCCCTACGAGCAGTACTTC. It specifies CASSSPYEQYF.